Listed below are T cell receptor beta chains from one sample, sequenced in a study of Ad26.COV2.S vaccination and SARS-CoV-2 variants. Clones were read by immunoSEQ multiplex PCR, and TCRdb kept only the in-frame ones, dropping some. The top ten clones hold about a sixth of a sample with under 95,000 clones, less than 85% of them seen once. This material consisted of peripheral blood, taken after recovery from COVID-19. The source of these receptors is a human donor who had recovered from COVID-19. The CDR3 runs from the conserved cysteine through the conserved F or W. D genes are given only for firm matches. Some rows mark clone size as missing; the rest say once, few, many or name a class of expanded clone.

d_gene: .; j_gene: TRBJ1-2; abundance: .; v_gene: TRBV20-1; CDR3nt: TGCAGTGCTAGTCCCAGGGTAGGGGGCTACACCTTC; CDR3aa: CSASPRVGGYTF
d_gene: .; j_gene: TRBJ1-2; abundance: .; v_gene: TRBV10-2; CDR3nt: TGCGCCAGCAGTGGGTCTAAGGGGAACAACTATGGCTACACCTTC; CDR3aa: CASSGSKGNNYGYTF
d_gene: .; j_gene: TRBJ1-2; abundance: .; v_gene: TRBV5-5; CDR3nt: TGTGCCAGCAGCTTCAGGGACCCGAACTATGGCTACACCTTC; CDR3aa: CASSFRDPNYGYTF
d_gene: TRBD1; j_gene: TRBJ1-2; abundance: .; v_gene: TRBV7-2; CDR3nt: TGTGCCAGCAGCTCTGGACAGGGAAGGGATGGCTACACCTTC; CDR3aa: CASSSGQGRDGYTF
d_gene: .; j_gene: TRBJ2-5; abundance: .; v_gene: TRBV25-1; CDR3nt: TGTGCCAGCAGTGTCCAAAAGGGGGCGGGGGGCCTCCAAGAGACCCAGTACTTC; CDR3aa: CASSVQKGAGGLQETQYF
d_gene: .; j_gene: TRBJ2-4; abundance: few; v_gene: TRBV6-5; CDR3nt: TGTGCCAGCAGTTCGAAGGGGCGTTTAAACATTCAGTACTTC; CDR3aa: CASSSKGRLNIQYF
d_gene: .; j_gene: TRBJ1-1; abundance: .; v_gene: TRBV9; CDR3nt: TGTGCCAGCAGCGTCGGGCCCATCTTAGAAGCTTTCTTT; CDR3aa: CASSVGPILEAFF
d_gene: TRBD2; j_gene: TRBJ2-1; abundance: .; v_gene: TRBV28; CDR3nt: TGTGCCAGCAGTTTGGTCTTCGGGGTAGCGGGAAATGAGCAGTTCTTC; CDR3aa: CASSLVFGVAGNEQFF
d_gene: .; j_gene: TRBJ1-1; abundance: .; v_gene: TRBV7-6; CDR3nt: TGTGCCAGCAGCTTAGGGACCTTCGGGAACACTGAAGCTTTCTTT; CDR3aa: CASSLGTFGNTEAFF
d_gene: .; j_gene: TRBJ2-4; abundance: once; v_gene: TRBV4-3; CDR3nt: TGCGCCAGCAGCCAAGATTCAGGGGTGAACATTCAGTACTTC; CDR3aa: CASSQDSGVNIQYF
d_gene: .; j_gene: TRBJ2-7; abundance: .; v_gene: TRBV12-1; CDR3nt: TGTGCCAGCAGCCTCATCTTCATACAGGGGTCGGGGGGTAGCTCCTACGAGCAGTACTTC; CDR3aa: CASSLIFIQGSGGSSYEQYF
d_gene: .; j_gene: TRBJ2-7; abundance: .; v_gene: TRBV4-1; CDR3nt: TGCGCCAGCAGTTTTGGGGGCTGGCGGGCTGCCTATCAGCAGTACTTC; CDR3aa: CASSFGGWRAAYQQYF
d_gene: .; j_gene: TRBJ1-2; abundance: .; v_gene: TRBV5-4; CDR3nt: TGTGCCAGCAGCTTGGATTCACAAGTTAACTATGGCTACACCTTC; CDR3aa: CASSLDSQVNYGYTF
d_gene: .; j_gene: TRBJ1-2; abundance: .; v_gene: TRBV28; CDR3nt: TGTGCCAGCAGTTCTATCGGCTATGGCTACACCTTC; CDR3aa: CASSSIGYGYTF
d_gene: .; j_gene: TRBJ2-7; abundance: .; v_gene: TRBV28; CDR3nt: TGTGCCAGCAGCTCTCCCCCGGGCCCCCATTACTACGAGCAGTACTTC; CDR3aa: CASSSPPGPHYYEQYF
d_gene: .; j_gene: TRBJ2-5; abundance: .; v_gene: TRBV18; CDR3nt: TGTGCCAGCTCACCCGGAGAGACCCAGTACTTC; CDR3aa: CASSPGETQYF
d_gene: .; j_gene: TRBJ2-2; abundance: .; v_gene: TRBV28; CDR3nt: TGTGCCAGCAGCCCAGGTGCGAACACCGGGGAGCTGTTTTTT; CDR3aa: CASSPGANTGELFF
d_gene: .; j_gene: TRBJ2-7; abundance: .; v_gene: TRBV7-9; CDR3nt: TGTGCCAGCAGCCCGGGACCAAATGATTACGAGCAGTACTTC; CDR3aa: CASSPGPNDYEQYF
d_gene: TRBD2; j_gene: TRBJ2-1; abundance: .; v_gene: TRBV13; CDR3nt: TGTGCCAGCAGAGCCGAGGCGGGAGGAAAGGGTGAGCAGTTCTTC; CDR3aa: CASRAEAGGKGEQFF
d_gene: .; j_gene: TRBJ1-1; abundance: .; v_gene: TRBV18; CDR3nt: TGTGCCAGCTCACAAAACTTAATGGGGGAGGGAACTGAAGCTTTCTTT; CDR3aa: CASSQNLMGEGTEAFF
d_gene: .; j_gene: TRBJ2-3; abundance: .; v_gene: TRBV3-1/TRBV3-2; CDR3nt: TGTGCCAGCAGCCCGTCCGGAGATACGCAGTATTTT; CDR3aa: CASSPSGDTQYF
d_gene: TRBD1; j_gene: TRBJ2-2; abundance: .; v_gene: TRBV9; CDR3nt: TGTGCCAGCAGCGACCCGGGACAGGGGGCCGGGGAGCTGTTTTTT; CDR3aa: CASSDPGQGAGELFF
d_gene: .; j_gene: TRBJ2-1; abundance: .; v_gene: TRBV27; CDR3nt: TGTGCCAGCAGTTTAGGCACGGCCAATGAGCAGTTCTTC; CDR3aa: CASSLGTANEQFF
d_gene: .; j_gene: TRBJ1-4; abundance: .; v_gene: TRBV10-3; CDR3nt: TGTGCCATCAGTGAGTCGGGGGAGCAACGTGAAAAACTGTTTTTT; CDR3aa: CAISESGEQREKLFF
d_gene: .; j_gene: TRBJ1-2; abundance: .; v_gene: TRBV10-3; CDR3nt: TGTGCCATGGGAGGGAACTATGGCTACACCTTC; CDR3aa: CAMGGNYGYTF
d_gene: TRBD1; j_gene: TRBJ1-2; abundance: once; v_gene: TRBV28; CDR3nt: TGTGCCAGCAGGGGACAGACCTATGGCTACACCTTC; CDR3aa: CASRGQTYGYTF
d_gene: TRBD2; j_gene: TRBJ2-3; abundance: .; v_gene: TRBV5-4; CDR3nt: TGTGCCTCTGCGCCTAGCGGGTTTAAAAATACGCAGTATTTT; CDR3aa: CASAPSGFKNTQYF
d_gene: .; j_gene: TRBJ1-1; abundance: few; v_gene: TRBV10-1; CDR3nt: TGCGCCAGCAGTTCTTCAACAGTGAACACTGAAGCTTTCTTT; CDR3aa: CASSSSTVNTEAFF
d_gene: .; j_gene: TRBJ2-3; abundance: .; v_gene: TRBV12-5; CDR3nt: TGTGCTAGTGGGACTCTCACAGATACGCAGTATTTT; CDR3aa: CASGTLTDTQYF
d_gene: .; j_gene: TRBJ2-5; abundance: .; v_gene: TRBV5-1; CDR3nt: TGCGCCAGCAGCTTAGAGGGCCTCGCCCAAGAGACCCAGTACTTC; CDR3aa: CASSLEGLAQETQYF
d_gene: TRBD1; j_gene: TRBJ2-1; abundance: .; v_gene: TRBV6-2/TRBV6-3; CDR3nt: TGTGCCAGCAGCCAATCACAGGGGGCTAACAATGAGCAGTTCTTC; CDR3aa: CASSQSQGANNEQFF
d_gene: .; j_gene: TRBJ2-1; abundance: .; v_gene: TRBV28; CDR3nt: TGTGCCAGCAGTTTCCGGCAAACCTCCTACAATGAGCAGTTCTTC; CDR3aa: CASSFRQTSYNEQFF
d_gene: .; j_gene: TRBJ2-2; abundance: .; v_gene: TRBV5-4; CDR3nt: TGTGCCAGCAGCTTCCAGGGAGGCACCGGGGAGCTGTTTTTT; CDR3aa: CASSFQGGTGELFF
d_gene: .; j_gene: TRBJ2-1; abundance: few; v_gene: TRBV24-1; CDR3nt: TGTGCCACCAGTTTCCCCGGGACCGGGGAGCAGTTCTTC; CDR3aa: CATSFPGTGEQFF
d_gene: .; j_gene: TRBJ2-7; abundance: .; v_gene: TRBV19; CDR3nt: TGTGCCAGTAGTGACCGGGCCTACTACGAGCAGTACTTC; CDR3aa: CASSDRAYYEQYF
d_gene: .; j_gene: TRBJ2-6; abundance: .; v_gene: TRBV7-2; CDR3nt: TGTGCCAGCAGCTCAAGGGGTACAGGCCCTGGGGCCAACGTCCTGACTTTC; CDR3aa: CASSSRGTGPGANVLTF
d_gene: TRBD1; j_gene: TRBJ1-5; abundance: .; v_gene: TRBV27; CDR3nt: TGTGCCAGCAGTGCCCGCAAACGACAGGGGTTCAGTCAGCCCCAGCATTTT; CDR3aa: CASSARKRQGFSQPQHF
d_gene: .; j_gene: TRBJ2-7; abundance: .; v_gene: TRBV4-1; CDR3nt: TGCGCCAGCAGCCAGCAGGAAGTTGGGATCCACGAGCAGTACTTC; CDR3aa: CASSQQEVGIHEQYF
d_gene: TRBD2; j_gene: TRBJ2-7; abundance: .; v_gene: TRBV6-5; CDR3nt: TGTGCCAGCACCGGGACTAGCGGGGCATACGAGCAGTACTTC; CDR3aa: CASTGTSGAYEQYF
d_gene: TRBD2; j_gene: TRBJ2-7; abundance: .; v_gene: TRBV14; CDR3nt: TGTGCCAGCAGCCAAGATGGTCTTACTAGCGGGAGAATAGGGCAGTACTTC; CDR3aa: CASSQDGLTSGRIGQYF
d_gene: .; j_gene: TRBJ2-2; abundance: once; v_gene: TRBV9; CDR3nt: TGTGCCAGCAGCATGGACTCCTTGAACACCGGGGAGCTGTTTTTT; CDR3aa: CASSMDSLNTGELFF
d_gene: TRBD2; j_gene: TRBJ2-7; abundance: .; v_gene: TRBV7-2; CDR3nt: TGTGCCAGCAGCCAACAGCCGGGACTAGCGGGAGATAGGCAGTACTTC; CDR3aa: CASSQQPGLAGDRQYF